Many counts were recorded for the clone carrying this T cell receptor (beta chain). The antigen is not known. Germline V gene data show CDR1 as SQVTM and CDR2 as ANQGSEA. CDR3 length: 15 amino acids. V lost 4 bases and J 4 bases, leaving 18 bases between the germline ends. This specimen comes from a study of response to subunit inactivated influenza vaccine. Study-wide results and limits: Each seasonal influenza vaccination recruits few new T cells, the authors suggested.

TCRdb re-called the RT-PCR reads through MiXCR, storing one row per CDR3 protein. Altogether approximately 500,000 distinct CDR3 sequences are present, approximately 13% being singletons, with the ten largest covering about an eighth. The receptor's source is a man between 45 and 60 years old who received an inactivated influenza vaccine. Sequencing used PBMCs from blood, obtained roughly 46 days after vaccination. This rearrangement joins TRBV29-1 to TRBJ2-3; a weak D match, TRBD2 (6 bases). The CDR3 bases are TGCAGCGTTGGTTGGCGGGACCCCCGGGCAGATACGCAGTATTTT. It translates to CSVGWRDPRADTQYF.